This passage covers 10 T cell receptor beta chains from one sample sequenced in a study of blood T cell repertoires in COVID-19. The method was immunoSEQ multiplex PCR; TCRdb's version includes in-frame clones alone and lacks a portion of them. The sample consists of some 80,000 clones, roughly 80% of them appearing once. Input material: peripheral blood. The source is a woman in her 70s with acute or convalescent COVID-19.

This chain connects TRBV2 to TRBJ1-4; a weak D match, TRBD1 (5 bases). The CDR3 is made up of 14 amino acids. Trimming pared 9 bases from V and 4 bases from J, leaving 15 bases between. Germline V gene sequence: CDR1 SNHLY, CDR2 FYNNEI. The DNA for the CDR3 is TGTGCCAGTCGGGACTCCGGGGATAATGAAAAACTGTTTTTT. It is translated as CASRDSGDNEKLFF.

The chain joins TRBV30 to TRBJ2-2; tentative D call: TRBD2 (7 bases). The germline gives CDR1 GTSNPN, CDR2 SVGIG (reference sequence). Trimming took 3 bases from V and 4 from J, leaving 12 bases between them. The CDR3 runs 14 residues. The CDR3 loop reads CAWRRGPGTGELFF. CDR3 sequence (DNA): TGTGCCTGGAGGCGGGGGCCAGGCACCGGGGAGCTGTTTTTT. Full variable domain (remainder filled in from reference TRBV30 and TRBJ2-2): SQTIHQWPATLVQPVGSPLSLECTVEGTSNPNLYWYRQAAGRGLQLLFYSVGIGQISSEVPQNLSASRPQDRQFILSSKKLLLSDSGFYLCAWRRGPGTGELFFGEGSRLTVL.

This rearrangement joins TRBV5-1 to TRBJ2-3; D perhaps matches TRBD2 (6 bases). Germline V gene lookup returns CDR1 SGHRS and CDR2 YFSETQ. The CDR3 is made up of 16 amino acids. V gave up 0 bases and J gave up 1 base, with 12 bases separating them. CDR3 in amino acids: CASSLAGDRGTDTQYF. The CDR3 DNA follows: TGCGCCAGCAGCTTGGCGGGGGATAGAGGCACAGATACGCAGTATTTT.

The rearrangement links TRBV27 to TRBJ1-6; D not resolved. The V and J ends lost 4 bases and 0 bases respectively, with 10 bases between them. The CDR3 length is 16 residues. CDR1 MNHEY and CDR2 SMNVEV come from the germline V gene (reference sequence). The CDR3 protein is CASSWAGSSYNSPLHF. The CDR3 nucleotides read TGTGCCAGCAGTTGGGCCGGGAGCTCCTATAATTCACCCCTCCACTTT.

The chain couples TRBV29-1 to TRBJ2-7; 9 positions match TRBD1. The V and J ends lost 6 bases and 2 bases, in that order; junction bases with no gene match: 2. Germline V gene data show CDR1 as SQVTM and CDR2 as ANQGSEA. CDR3 length equals 12 residues. The CDR3 DNA is TGCAGCGTCGGACAGGGGACCTACGAGCAGTACTTC. Protein product: CSVGQGTYEQYF.

This clone was recorded once. J is TRBJ2-1 and V is TRBV9; TRBD2 aligns across 13 bases. V dropped 4 bases and J dropped 8; count of bases not matched to a gene: 12. The germline gives CDR1 SGDLS, CDR2 YYNGEE. CDR3 length: 17 residues. In nucleotides, the CDR3 is TGTGCCAGCAGCTACACCACCGGGACTAGCGGGAAAGATGAGCAGTTCTTC. Its translation is CASSYTTGTSGKDEQFF.

DNA for the CDR3: TGTGCCAGCAGCTTGGCAGGGGGGAACACTGAAGCTTTCTTT. Residues: CASSLAGGNTEAFF. The chain is built from TRBV5-8 and TRBJ1-1; 7 nucleotides align to TRBD1. J gave up 1 base and V 0 bases, and 0 bases lay outside the gene matches. Germline V gene data show CDR1 as SGHTS and CDR2 as YDEGEE. The CDR3 has 14 amino acids.

The chain carries TRBV5-1 and TRBJ2-3; unclear D gene. Germline-derived CDR1 and CDR2 are SGHRS and YFSETQ. The CDR3 covers 14 residues. Trimming shortened V by 0 bases and J by 1 base, and 6 bases separated the two germline ends. The CDR3 bases are TGCGCCAGCAGCTTGGGACACCGCACAGATACGCAGTATTTT. Translated: CASSLGHRTDTQYF.

A word on this clone: The same CDR3 arises from other DNA sequences in this sample as well. J is TRBJ2-7 and V is TRBV4-2; 8 positions match TRBD2. CDR3 size: 16 residues. V lost 0 bases, J lost 7 bases, and 11 bases stayed unmatched. CDR1 and CDR2 (germline): LGHNA, YNFKEQ. The CDR3 bases are TGTGCCAGCAGCCAAGATCGGATCGCGGGCGGGGGGGAGCAGTACTTC. Its protein product is CASSQDRIAGGGEQYF.

The CDR3 loop reads CASSADRFLAKNIQYF. The CDR3 coding sequence is TGTGCCAGCAGCGCGGACAGGTTCCTGGCCAAAAACATTCAGTACTTC. This rearrangement joins TRBV7-8 to TRBJ2-4, with TRBD1 matching over 7 bases. The CDR3 runs 16 residues. The trim removed 5 bases at V and 1 base at J, leaving 8 bases unmatched. Germline V gene data show CDR1 as SGHVS and CDR2 as FQNEAQ. The full variable domain, rest sourced from reference TRBV7-8 and TRBJ2-4, is GAGVSQSPRYKVAKRGQDVALRCDPISGHVSLFWYQQALGQGPEFLTYFQNEAQLDKSGLPSDRFFAERPEGSVSTLKIQRTQQEDSAVYLCASSADRFLAKNIQYFGAGTRLSVL.